These 19 T cell receptor beta chains share one sample of origin, sequenced in a study of T cell repertoires in cytomegalovirus infection. These receptors are not linked to any known antigen. TCRdb re-analysed the reads in MiXCR, keeping a single row per CDR3 protein. Of about 900,000 distinct CDR3 sequences detected, approximately 31% appear once; the ten largest clones hold roughly 13%. The sequencing here drew on cultured CD8+ T cells from PBMCs, taken from culture after CMV antigen stimulation. Receptors were obtained from a human donor in good health (CMV status not recorded). Some clones in this sample may be carry-over from other donors' samples.

The table lists this clonotype with a few counts. The rearrangement joins TRBV19 to TRBJ1-5; weak D call: TRBD1 (6 bases). CDR1 is LNHDA and CDR2 is SQIVND in the germline V gene (reference sequence). Trimming pared 5 bases from V and 0 bases from J, leaving 11 bases between. The CDR3 contains 15 residues. CDR3 residues: CASSSGHPSNQPQHF. The CDR3 nucleotides read TGTGCCAGTAGTTCGGGACACCCTAGCAATCAGCCCCAGCATTTT. Filled out from reference TRBV19 and TRBJ1-5, the complete variable domain reads DGGITQSPKYLFRKEGQNVTLSCEQNLNHDAMYWYRQDPGQGLRLIYYSQIVNDFQKGDIAEGYSVSREKKESFPLTVTSAQKNPTAFYLCASSSGHPSNQPQHFGDGTRLSIL.

Worth noting for this clonotype: One end of the junction is discordant with germline, which a read error may explain. The V gene is TRBV10-3, the J gene TRBJ2-3; D remains ambiguous. In germline, CDR1 is ENHRY, CDR2 SYGVKD. This CDR3 is 13 amino acids long. CDR3 in DNA: TGTACCATCAGTGAGGTGTACACAGATACGCAGTATTTT. Protein: CTISEVYTDTQYF.

This clonotype occurred a few times. The chain couples TRBV6-1 to TRBJ2-1; the match to TRBD2 covers 10 bases. The CDR3 runs 16 residues. J was trimmed by 4 bases and V by 7 bases; bases with no gene match: 10. Germline V gene sequence: CDR1 MNHNS, CDR2 SASEGT. The CDR3 DNA is TGTGCCAGCAACCTTAAGCGGGGGGGCATTTACAATGAGCAGTTCTTC. The encoded protein is CASNLKRGGIYNEQFF.

This CDR3 is CASSPIPGQGVEKLFF. The CDR3 DNA follows: TGTGCCAGCAGCCCGATACCGGGACAGGGGGTCGAAAAACTGTTTTTT. The chain has TRBV12-3 or TRBV12-4 and TRBJ1-4, with 11 nucleotides matching TRBD1. The trim removed 6 bases at V and 8 bases at J, leaving 11 bases unmatched. This CDR3 contains 16 residues.

This clonotype was observed a few times. This sequence joins TRBV6-2 or TRBV6-3 and TRBJ1-1; maybe TRBD1 (5 bases). The CDR3 covers 16 residues. Trimming removed 0 bases at V and 1 base at J, with 12 bases between. CDR1 MNHEY and CDR2 SVGEGT come from the germline V gene. The chain's CDR3 is CASSYSIYTGNTEAFF. The CDR3 DNA follows: TGTGCCAGCAGTTACTCCATCTATACAGGGAACACTGAAGCTTTCTTT.

J is TRBJ1-1 and V is TRBV4-3, with TRBD1 as a possible D gene (6 bases). The V gene's germline CDR1 is LGHNA and CDR2 YSLEER. The CDR3 totals 17 residues. V gave up 4 bases and J gave up 3 bases, with 21 bases separating them. The CDR3, as DNA: TGCGCCAGCAGCCGGGAGGACAGCAGGGCGTCGGACACTGAAGCTTTCTTT. Its protein product is CASSREDSRASDTEAFF.

This clonotype was seen only a few times. The gene calls are TRBV6-5 and TRBJ2-2, with a tentative D call TRBD2 (7 bases). This CDR3 is built from 13 residues. CDR1 and CDR2 (germline): MNHEY, SVGAGI. V lost 8 bases and J 3 bases, leaving 10 bases between the germline ends. The DNA for the CDR3 is TGTGCCAGCTTAGGGGGGGACACCGGGGAGCTGTTTTTT. Its translation: CASLGGDTGELFF.

The CDR3 nucleotides read TGTGCCACCAGCAGAGGGGCGGCTGGGGAAGGATACAATGAGCAGTTCTTC. Translating it yields CATSRGAAGEGYNEQFF. V is TRBV15 and J is TRBJ2-1; no clear D. Between the trimmed V and J ends, which lost 1 base and 4 bases, there was a span of 17 bases. The CDR3 is 17 amino acids. Germline V gives CDR1 LNHNV, CDR2 YYDKDF (reference sequence).

The rearrangement uses TRBV19 and TRBJ2-3; 11 positions agree with TRBD2. This CDR3 contains 15 residues. CDR1 is LNHDA, CDR2 SQIVND, per germline (reference sequence). The trim removed 6 bases at V and 2 bases at J, leaving 4 bases unmatched. In nucleotides, the CDR3 is TGTGCCAGTAGGGGACTAGCGGTACACACAGATACGCAGTATTTT. The encoded protein is CASRGLAVHTDTQYF.

This sequence joins TRBV4-1 and TRBJ2-3; D is possibly TRBD2 (6 bases). CDR1 and CDR2 (germline): MGHRA, YSYEKL. V gave up 1 base and J gave up 8 bases, with 7 bases separating them. CDR3 length equals 12 residues. Here the CDR3 DNA reads TGCGCCAGCAGCCAAGCGGGGGTTACGCAGTATTTT. As protein: CASSQAGVTQYF.

The V and J genes are TRBV28 and TRBJ1-2; 10 positions match TRBD1. Germline loops: CDR1 MDHEN, CDR2 SYDVKM. The CDR3 has 14 residues. J lost 7 bases, V lost 3 bases, and 5 bases had no gene match. The CDR3 region is CASSFSGQGFGYTF. CDR3 DNA sequence: TGTGCCAGCAGTTTTTCGGGACAGGGGTTTGGCTACACCTTC.

The DNA of the CDR3 is TGTGCCAGCAGCCCAGTTTGGGGAGGCTATGGCTACACCTTC. Its translation: CASSPVWGGYGYTF. This chain joins TRBV7-9 and TRBJ1-2; the D is unclear. The V and J ends lost 5 bases and 4 bases respectively, with 14 bases between them. In germline, CDR1 is SEHNR, CDR2 FQNEAQ (reference sequence). The length of the CDR3 is 14 residues.

This chain connects TRBV19 to TRBJ1-6; the D is unclear. V shed 6 bases and J shed 12 bases, with 15 bases lying between them. The germline V gene encodes CDR1 LNHDA and CDR2 SQIVND (reference sequence). This CDR3 is built from 13 residues. CDR3 residues: CASRAGWPRPLHF. For the CDR3, the DNA is TGTGCCAGTAGGGCCGGGTGGCCGCGACCCCTCCACTTT.

This clonotype was counted between two and nine times. The chain is built from TRBV6-5 and TRBJ1-2; D unresolved. CDR3 length: 14 amino acids. V was clipped by 4 bases and J by 4 bases, with 13 bases between them. The V gene's germline CDR1 is MNHEY and CDR2 SVGAGI. The CDR3 DNA sequence: TGTGCCAGCAGTTCGGCCCCTCCGGCCTATGGCTACACCTTC. Translating it yields CASSSAPPAYGYTF.

CDR3 loop: CASSSASSSYNEQFF. Written as DNA, the CDR3 is TGTGCCAGCAGTTCAGCTTCGAGCTCCTACAATGAGCAGTTCTTC. The chain employs TRBV6-6 and TRBJ2-1; D unclear. Germline V gene data show CDR1 as MNHNY and CDR2 as SVGAGI (reference sequence). The ends were cut back, 4 bases at V and 0 bases at J, with 10 bases in the middle. The CDR3 consists of 15 residues.

This clonotype was seen a single time. The V call is TRBV10-3, the J call TRBJ2-2; tentative D call: TRBD2 (5 bases). V dropped 6 bases and J dropped 7 bases, with 6 bases sitting between them. From germline, CDR1 is ENHRY and CDR2 SYGVKD. The CDR3 sequence is 11 residues long. The CDR3 region has the DNA TGTGCCATCAGAGGACTCGGGGAGCTGTTTTTT. Translating gives CAIRGLGELFF.

A few counts support this clonotype. V is TRBV18 and J is TRBJ1-2; no firm D call. Germline V gene sequence: CDR1 KGHSH, CDR2 LQKENI. CDR3 length: 14 amino acids. Trimming stripped 4 bases from V and 3 bases from J, with 12 bases between. The CDR3 loop is CASSLWTDDYGYTF. The CDR3 DNA reads as TGTGCCAGCTCACTTTGGACTGATGACTATGGCTACACCTTC. Full variable domain (outside the CDR3, taken from reference TRBV18 and TRBJ1-2): NAGVMQNPRHLVRRRGQEARLRCSPMKGHSHVYWYRQLPEEGLKFMVYLQKENIIDESGMPKERFSAEFPKEGPSILRIQQVVRGDSAAYFCASSLWTDDYGYTFGSGTRLTVV.

As concerns this clonotype: One junction end disagrees with the germline gene, perhaps due to a read error. The chain is built from TRBV6-5 and TRBJ1-1; D unclear. The germline CDR1 and CDR2 sequences are MNHEY and SVGAGI. The CDR3 is 11 amino acids. CDR3 sequence: CVSISAVEAFF. CDR3 bases: TGTGTCAGCATTTCGGCAGTCGAAGCTTTCTTT.

The rearrangement joins TRBV9 to TRBJ2-5; 12 nucleotides align to TRBD2. Germline-derived CDR1 and CDR2 are SGDLS and YYNGEE. CDR3 size: 17 residues. Germline trimming cut 4 bases from V and 6 bases from J; bases unmatched to any gene: 13. The CDR3 nucleotides are TGTGCCAGCAGCCAAGGGACTAGCGGGTTCTTGGGAAAGACCCAGTACTTC. Residues: CASSQGTSGFLGKTQYF.